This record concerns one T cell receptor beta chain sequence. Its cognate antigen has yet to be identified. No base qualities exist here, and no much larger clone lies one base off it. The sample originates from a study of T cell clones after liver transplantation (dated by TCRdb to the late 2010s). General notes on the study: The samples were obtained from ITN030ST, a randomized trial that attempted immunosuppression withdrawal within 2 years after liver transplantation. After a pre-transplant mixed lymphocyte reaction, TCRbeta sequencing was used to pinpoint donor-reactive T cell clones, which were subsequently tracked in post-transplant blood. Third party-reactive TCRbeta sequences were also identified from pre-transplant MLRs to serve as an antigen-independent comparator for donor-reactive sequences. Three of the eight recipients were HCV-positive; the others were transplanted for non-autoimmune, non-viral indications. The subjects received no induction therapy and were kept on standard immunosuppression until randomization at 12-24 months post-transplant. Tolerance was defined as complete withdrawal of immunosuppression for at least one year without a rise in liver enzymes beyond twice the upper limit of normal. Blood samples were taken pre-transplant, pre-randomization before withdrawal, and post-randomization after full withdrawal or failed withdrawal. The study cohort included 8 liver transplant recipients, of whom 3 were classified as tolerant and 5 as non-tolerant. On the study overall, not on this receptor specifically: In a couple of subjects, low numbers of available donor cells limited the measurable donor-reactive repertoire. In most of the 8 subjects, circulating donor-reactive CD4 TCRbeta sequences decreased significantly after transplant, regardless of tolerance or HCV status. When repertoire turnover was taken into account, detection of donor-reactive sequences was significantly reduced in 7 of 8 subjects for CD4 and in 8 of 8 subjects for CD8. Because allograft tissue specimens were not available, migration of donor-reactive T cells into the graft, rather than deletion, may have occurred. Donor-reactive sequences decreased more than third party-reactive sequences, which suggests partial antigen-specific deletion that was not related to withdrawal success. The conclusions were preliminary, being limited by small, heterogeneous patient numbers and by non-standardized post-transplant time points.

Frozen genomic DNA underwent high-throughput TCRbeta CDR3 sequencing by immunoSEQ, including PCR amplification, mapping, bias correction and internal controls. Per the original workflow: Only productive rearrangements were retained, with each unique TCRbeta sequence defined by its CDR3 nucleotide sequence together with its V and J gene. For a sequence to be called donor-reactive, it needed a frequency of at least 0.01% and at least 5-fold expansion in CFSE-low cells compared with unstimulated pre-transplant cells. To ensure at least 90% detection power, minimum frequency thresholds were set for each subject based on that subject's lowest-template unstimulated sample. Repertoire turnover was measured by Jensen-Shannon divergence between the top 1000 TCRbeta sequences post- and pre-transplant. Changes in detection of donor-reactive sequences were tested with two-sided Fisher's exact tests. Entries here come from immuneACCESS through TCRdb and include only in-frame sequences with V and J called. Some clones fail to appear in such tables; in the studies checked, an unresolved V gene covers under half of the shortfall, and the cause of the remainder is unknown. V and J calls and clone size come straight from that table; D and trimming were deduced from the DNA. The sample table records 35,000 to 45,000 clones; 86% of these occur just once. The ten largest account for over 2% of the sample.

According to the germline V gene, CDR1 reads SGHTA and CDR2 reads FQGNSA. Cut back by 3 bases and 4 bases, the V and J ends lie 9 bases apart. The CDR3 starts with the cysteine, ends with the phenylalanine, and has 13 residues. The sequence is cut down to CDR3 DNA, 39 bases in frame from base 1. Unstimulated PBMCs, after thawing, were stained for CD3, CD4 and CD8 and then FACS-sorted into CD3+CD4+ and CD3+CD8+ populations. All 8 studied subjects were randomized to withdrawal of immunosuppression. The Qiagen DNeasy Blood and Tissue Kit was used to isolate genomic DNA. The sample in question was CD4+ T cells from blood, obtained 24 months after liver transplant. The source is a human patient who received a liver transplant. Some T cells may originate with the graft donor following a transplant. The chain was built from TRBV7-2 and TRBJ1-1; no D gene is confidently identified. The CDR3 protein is CASSFTDGTEAFF. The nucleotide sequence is TGTGCCAGCAGCTTCACGGATGGCACTGAAGCTTTCTTT.